These 16 T cell receptor beta chains originate from one sample sequenced in a study of regulatory T cells in long-lasting Graves disease. Time point described: persistent/refractory GD, antithyroid drugs over 5 years with positive TRAb. Generation of the TCR library employed RNA extracted from PBMCs. Relying on iRepertoire HTBI primers and Arm-PCR of CDR3 regions, the team built TCR beta libraries. TCRdb reanalysed the multiplex PCR reads using MiXCR and keeps one entry per CDR3 protein. The sample holds 300,000 to 400,000 distinct CDR3 sequences, about 18% seen once. The sequences come from peripheral blood mononuclear cells (PBMCs), collected when the disease was refractory, from a patient treated with antithyroid drugs. The receptors shown here come from a female donor with Graves disease.

The table lists this clonotype with a few counts. The rearrangement links TRBV5-1 to TRBJ1-2, with a weak D call TRBD1 (6 bases). Germline CDR1 is SGHRS and CDR2 is YFSETQ. V dropped 4 bases and J dropped 13 bases, with 23 bases sitting between them. There are 14 residues in the CDR3. CDR3 in amino acids: CASSGTGQPGSFTF. CDR3 DNA sequence: TGCGCCAGCAGCGGAACTGGACAGCCCGGTTCGTTCACCTTC.

This clonotype showed up many times. The chain uses TRBV29-1 and TRBJ2-4; D might be TRBD1 or TRBD2, each matching 5 bases. This CDR3 is built from 13 residues. Trimming removed 4 bases at V and 6 bases at J, with 13 bases between. Per the germline V gene, CDR1 is SQVTM and CDR2 is ANQGSEA. CDR3 nucleotide sequence: TGCAGCGTTGTTTCCCCAGGGACAAACATTCAGTACTTC. This sequence encodes CSVVSPGTNIQYF. The full variable domain, with the rest looked up from reference TRBV29-1 and TRBJ2-4, is SAVISQKPSRDICQRGTSLTIQCQVDSQVTMMFWYRQQPGQSLTLIATANQGSEATYESGFVIDKFPISRPNLTFSTLTVSNMSPEDSSIYLCSVVSPGTNIQYFGAGTRLSVL.

Concerning this clonotype itself: Being one base from a much bigger clone, this may be a read error. This sequence joins TRBV10-3 and TRBJ2-7; D gene unclear. The germline V gene encodes CDR1 ENHRY and CDR2 SYGVKD. This CDR3 has 14 amino acids. The V gene lost 10 bases and the J gene lost 7 bases, with 23 bases spanning the gap. The CDR3 coding sequence is TGTGCCAACTTAATGGACGGTCGTTCGGGTGAGCAGTACTTC. Its protein is CANLMDGRSGEQYF.

This chain uses TRBV6-1 with TRBJ2-3; D ambiguous. V was pared by 8 bases and J by 4 bases, with 13 bases between. The germline V gene has CDR1 MNHNS and CDR2 SASEGT. The CDR3 is made up of 13 amino acids. In DNA form, the CDR3 reads TGTGCCAGCGCCCCTAATTGGTCAGATACGCAGTATTTT. This encodes CASAPNWSDTQYF.

The V gene is TRBV7-2, the J gene TRBJ2-3, with TRBD2 matching over 7 bases. CDR3 length equals 15 residues. CDR1 is SGHTA, CDR2 FQGNSA, per germline. Trimming cost V 6 bases and J 2 bases; bases outside gene matches: 8. The CDR3 spells CASRRRLADTDTQYF. The CDR3 nucleotides are TGTGCCAGCAGACGTAGACTAGCCGACACAGATACGCAGTATTTT.

This clonotype was counted many times. J is TRBJ1-6 and V is TRBV2, with D possibly matching TRBD1 (6 bases). This CDR3 has 14 amino acids. V lost 9 bases to trimming and J lost 0 bases, with 9 bases between them. Germline CDR1 and CDR2: SNHLY and FYNNEI. The CDR3 DNA is TGTGCCAGAGGGGGTACCTCCTATAATTCACCCCTCCACTTT. Its translation: CARGGTSYNSPLHF.

This chain links TRBV29-1 with TRBJ2-2; 9 bases are shared with TRBD1. The CDR3 spans 12 residues. V was pared by 6 bases and J by 6 bases, with 2 bases of the junction left unmatched. Germline V gene lookup returns CDR1 SQVTM and CDR2 ANQGSEA. CDR3 nucleotide sequence: TGCAGCGTCCGACAGGGGGCCGGGGAGCTGTTTTTT. Its translation: CSVRQGAGELFF.

The V and J genes are TRBV6-5 and TRBJ2-2; the D is unclear. The CDR3 covers 13 residues. Germline-derived CDR1 and CDR2 are MNHEY and SVGAGI. V was clipped by 0 bases and J by 6 bases, with 5 bases between them. The CDR3 here is CASSYSESGELFF. CDR3 coding DNA: TGTGCCAGCAGTTACTCCGAGTCCGGGGAGCTGTTTTTT.

In its sample, this clonotype was seen many times. The J gene is TRBJ1-1, the V gene TRBV5-1; D unresolved. The CDR3 runs 14 residues. The ends were cut back, 0 bases at V and 4 bases at J, with 10 bases in the middle. The germline CDR1 and CDR2 sequences are SGHRS and YFSETQ. CDR3 sequence reads: CASSLGRVLTEAFF. CDR3 bases: TGCGCCAGCAGCTTGGGTAGGGTACTCACTGAAGCTTTCTTT. The entire variable domain, with the rest obtained from reference TRBV5-1 and TRBJ1-1, is as follows: KAGVTQTPRYLIKTRGQQVTLSCSPISGHRSVSWYQQTPGQGLQFLFEYFSETQRNKGNFPGRFSGRQFSNSRSEMNVSTLELGDSALYLCASSLGRVLTEAFFGQGTRLTVV.

The V and J genes are TRBV12-3 or TRBV12-4 and TRBJ2-1; 11 bases fit TRBD2. J gave up 2 bases and V 6 bases, and 6 bases lay outside the gene matches. The CDR3 is made up of 16 amino acids. CDR3 nucleotide sequence: TGTGCCAGCAGCCTTAGTAGCGGGGGGGCCTACAATGAGCAGTTCTTC. Translated, it gives CASSLSSGGAYNEQFF.

Many counts were recorded for this clonotype. The chain is built from TRBV28 and TRBJ2-2, with a tentative D call TRBD1 (6 bases). This CDR3 has 17 amino acids. The germline V gene encodes CDR1 MDHEN and CDR2 SYDVKM. The V gene lost 2 bases and the J gene lost 7 bases, with 20 bases spanning the gap. Here the CDR3 reads CASSLMFGAGVNGELFF. The CDR3 nucleotides are TGTGCCAGCAGTTTAATGTTCGGGGCAGGGGTGAACGGGGAGCTGTTTTTT.

Written as DNA, the CDR3 is TGCAGCGTCCTTGGCGTGAACACTGAAGCTTTCTTT. Protein product: CSVLGVNTEAFF. V gene TRBV29-1 combines with J gene TRBJ1-1; no reliable D call. Between the trimmed V and J ends, which lost 6 bases and 0 bases, there was a span of 8 bases. The CDR3 extends over 12 amino acids. The germline gives CDR1 SQVTM, CDR2 ANQGSEA.

The sample holds many counts of this clonotype. This chain uses TRBV29-1 with TRBJ1-1; the D is unclear. This CDR3 is 11 amino acids long. V lost 6 bases and J 7 bases, leaving 12 bases between the germline ends. Germline V gene sequence: CDR1 SQVTM, CDR2 ANQGSEA. CDR3 nucleotide sequence: TGCAGCGTCGTAAACTTAAATGAAGCTTTCTTT. It is translated as CSVVNLNEAFF.

This clonotype occurred many times. This chain connects TRBV20-1 to TRBJ1-4; D might be TRBD1 (5 bases). Looked up from germline, CDR1 is DFQATT and CDR2 is SNEGSKA (reference sequence). With 0 bases removed from V and 3 bases from J, the gap between germline ends came to 11 bases. The CDR3 runs to 15 residues. CDR3 region: CSARDYRRPNEKLFF. CDR3 bases: TGCAGTGCTAGAGATTACAGGCGCCCTAATGAAAAACTGTTTTTT.

This clonotype was counted ten times or more. This chain connects TRBV6-1 to TRBJ2-7; 10 bases are shared with TRBD1. The germline V gene encodes CDR1 MNHNS and CDR2 SASEGT. V shed 4 bases and J 3 bases; nucleotides not matched to a gene: 27. The CDR3 totals 22 residues. The CDR3 is CASSVRRGPGQGPFLILYEQYF. The CDR3 region has the DNA TGTGCCAGCAGTGTTCGCAGGGGACCGGGACAGGGGCCATTTCTCATTCTCTACGAGCAGTACTTC.

In its sample, this clonotype was seen a few times. The chain links TRBV9 to TRBJ2-7; 13 positions match TRBD2. The CDR3 loop spans 15 amino acids. Germline lookup yields CDR1 SGDLS and CDR2 YYNGEE. V lost 4 bases and J lost 6; bases outside the gene matches: 7. The DNA of the CDR3 is TGTGCCAGCAGCTTAGGACTAGCGGGAGTGTCCGAGCAGTACTTC. It translates to CASSLGLAGVSEQYF. Full variable domain (remainder filled in from reference TRBV9 and TRBJ2-7): DSGVTQTPKHLITATGQRVTLRCSPRSGDLSVYWYQQSLDQGLQFLIQYYNGEERAKGNILERFSAQQFPDLHSELNLSSLELGDSALYFCASSLGLAGVSEQYFGPGTRLTVT.